The clone carrying this T cell receptor (beta chain) was picked up many times. The germline V gene has CDR1 SGHKS and CDR2 YYEKEE (reference sequence). This CDR3 region has 15 residues. The V gene end was trimmed by 4 bases and the J gene end by 7 bases; junction bases not matched to a gene: 8. This specimen belongs to a study of early T cells in non-severe SARS-CoV-2 infection. MiXCR, run by TCRdb on the 5' RACE reads, gives a single entry per CDR3 protein. The profile covers tens of thousands of distinct CDR3 sequences, with around 5.6% appearing a single time and roughly 8.1% taken by the ten largest.

The sample consisted of whole blood. The rearrangement uses TRBV5-5 and TRBJ2-3; 11 nucleotides agree with TRBD2. The source of this sequence is an adult who was a healthcare worker with PCR-confirmed SARS-CoV-2 infection or an uninfected control (not recorded which). CDR3 coding DNA: TGTGCCAGCAGCGGGTTGACTAGCGGGGCCAATACGCAGTATTTT. This translates into CASSGLTSGANTQYF.